The 2 T cell receptor beta chains below come from one sample, sequenced in a study of CD8+CD57+ T cells in acquired aplastic anemia. Researchers used genomic DNA as the template to profile TCR beta VDJ and CDR3. TCRdb passed the reads through MiXCR, listing each CDR3 protein once. This sample yields about 220,000 distinct CDR3 sequences, of which roughly 33% are seen a single time; 1% to 1.3% belongs to the top ten. The sequenced sample was sorted CD4+, CD8+, or CD8+CD57+ T cells (not recorded which) from PBMCs. These receptors were collected from a human donor in good health, serving as a control.

This clonotype was detected many times. This chain links TRBV7-2 with TRBJ2-3; no reliable D call. Deletions cut 1 base from V and 4 bases from J, with 6 bases between. The CDR3 runs to 13 residues. Germline values: CDR1 SGHTA, CDR2 FQGNSA. The CDR3 loop is CASSLVGSDTQYF. Written as DNA, the CDR3 is TGTGCCAGCAGCTTAGTCGGTTCAGATACGCAGTATTTT.

This clonotype appeared many times. The chain recombines TRBV7-9 with TRBJ1-1, with TRBD1 identical over 8 bases. J was trimmed by 7 bases and V by 7 bases; bases with no gene match: 14. Germline loops: CDR1 SEHNR, CDR2 FQNEAQ (reference sequence). The CDR3 is 15 residues long. The DNA of the CDR3 is TGTGCCAGCACCCTACTTGGGACAGGTAGTATTGAAGCTTTCTTT. Its translation is CASTLLGTGSIEAFF.